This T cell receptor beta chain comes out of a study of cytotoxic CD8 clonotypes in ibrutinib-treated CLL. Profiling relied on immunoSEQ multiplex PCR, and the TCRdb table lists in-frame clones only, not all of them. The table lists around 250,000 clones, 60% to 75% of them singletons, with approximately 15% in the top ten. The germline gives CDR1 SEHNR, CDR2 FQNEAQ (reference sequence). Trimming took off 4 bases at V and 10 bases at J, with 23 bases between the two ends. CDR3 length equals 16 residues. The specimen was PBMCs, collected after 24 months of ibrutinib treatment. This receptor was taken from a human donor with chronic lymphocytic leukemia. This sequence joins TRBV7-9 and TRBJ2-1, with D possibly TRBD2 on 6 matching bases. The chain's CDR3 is CASSSGAAPREWEQFF. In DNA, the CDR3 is TGTGCCAGCAGCTCCGGTGCGGCCCCACGGGAGTGGGAGCAGTTCTTC.